The source of this T cell receptor (beta chain) is a study of T cell clones after liver transplantation. For the study at large: Pre-transplant mixed lymphocyte reactions yielded third-party-reactive TCRbeta sequences as comparators for graft-donor-reactive sequences.

The data were produced by immunoSEQ multiplex PCR, yet TCRdb's version contains in-frame clones alone and is incomplete. The table has approximately 51,000 clones, roughly 70% seen once. Losses at the gene ends were 3 bases for V and 7 bases for J; bases not matched to a gene: 9. From germline, CDR1 is SGHTA and CDR2 FQGNSA. There are 16 residues in the CDR3. This clone was counted a few times. V and J are TRBV7-2 and TRBJ1-5, with 10 positions matching TRBD1. The sequenced sample was CD4+ T cells from blood, obtained approximately 54 months after liver transplant. The sequence derives from a human patient who received a liver transplant. Some of the T cells may derive from the graft donor. CDR3 bases: TGTGCCAGCAGCTTGTCCGGGACAGGGGCTAGGCAGCCCCAGCATTTT. It encodes CASSLSGTGARQPQHF.